This TCR beta chain was retrieved from a study of T-cell memory formation after mild COVID-19. This clonotype was detected a few times. V was clipped by 6 bases and J by 1 base, with 15 bases between them. Germline V lookup: CDR1 SGHTA, CDR2 FQGNSA. CDR3 length: 15 residues. Each CDR3 protein gets one entry after TCRdb re-called the 5' RACE reads with MiXCR. This repertoire shows 300,000 to 400,000 distinct CDR3 sequences, 15% to 20% found once; its top ten account for under 25%. The sequencing sample was made of PBMCs or a T cell subset sorted from them (not recorded which). The receptor comes from a man aged 18 to 29 who had mild COVID-19 (a few samples of this study predate the infection). Cell type and time point are not known. The chain combines TRBV7-2 with TRBJ2-5, with D possibly TRBD2 on 5 matching bases. The CDR3 is CASSGVRGLQETQYF. The CDR3 DNA reads TGTGCCAGCAGTGGGGTTAGAGGGCTCCAAGAGACCCAGTACTTC.